Here is one T cell receptor beta chain with its context. Its matching antigen is unknown. All of the isolated RNA was reverse transcribed, so expressed TCRB transcripts were sequenced. The read count averaged about 3.6 million across naive, central memory and regulatory T cell samples. Clones were sequenced by immunoSEQ multiplex PCR, and TCRdb holds only the in-frame ones, with some missing. The data contain a few hundred thousand clones, roughly 13% of them seen just once; the ten biggest clones take up around 0.0099%. The data derive from a study of beta chain features in type 1 diabetes. Study-level information: The patients were much like the healthy donors in age, gender and cell yields. Study-wide results and caveats: A greater similarity of naive, central memory and Treg TCRB repertoires was seen among patients than among healthy donors. Type 1 diabetes patients had moderately but significantly shorter TCRB CDR3s in all four CD4+ subsets.

Germline V gene sequence: CDR1 GTSNPN, CDR2 SVGIG (reference sequence). The CDR3 extends over 12 amino acids. Trimming left V 2 bases short and J 4 bases short, with 8 bases between. Sequencing was performed on naive CD4+ T cells from blood. This chain links TRBV30 with TRBJ1-2; D is ambiguous. This receptor was taken from a woman aged 18-35 years with type 1 diabetes. The CDR3 region has the DNA TGTGCCTGGAGTACACAGTTCTATGGCTACACCTTC. This sequence encodes CAWSTQFYGYTF. Filled out from reference TRBV30 and TRBJ1-2, the complete variable domain reads SQTIHQWPATLVQPVGSPLSLECTVEGTSNPNLYWYRQAAGRGLQLLFYSVGIGQISSEVPQNLSASRPQDRQFILSSKKLLLSDSGFYLCAWSTQFYGYTFGSGTRLTVV.